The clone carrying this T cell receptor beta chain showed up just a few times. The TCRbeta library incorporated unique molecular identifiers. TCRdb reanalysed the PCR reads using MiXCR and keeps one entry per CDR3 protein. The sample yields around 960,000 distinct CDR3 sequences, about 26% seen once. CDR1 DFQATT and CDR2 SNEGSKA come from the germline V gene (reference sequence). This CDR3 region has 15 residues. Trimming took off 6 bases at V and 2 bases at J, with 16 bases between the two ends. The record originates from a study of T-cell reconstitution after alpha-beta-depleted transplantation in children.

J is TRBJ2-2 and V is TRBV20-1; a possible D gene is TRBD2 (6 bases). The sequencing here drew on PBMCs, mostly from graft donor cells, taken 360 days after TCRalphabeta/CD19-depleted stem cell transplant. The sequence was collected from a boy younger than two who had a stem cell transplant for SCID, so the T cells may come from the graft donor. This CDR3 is CSAPRGQVNTGELFF. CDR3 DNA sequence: TGCAGTGCCCCGCGGGGCCAGGTTAACACCGGGGAGCTGTTTTTT.